This is a list of T cell receptor beta chains from one sample in a study of Tregs in tolerant kidney transplant recipients. Sequenced by immunoSEQ multiplex PCR; TCRdb stores in-frame clones only, minus some. The sample has around 50,000 clones, about 90% seen once. Sample: CD8+ T cells from blood (PBMCs), taken 24 months after the transplant. Source of these receptors: a human patient who received a combined kidney and bone marrow transplant. The T cells may partly be graft donor cells. The CDR3 runs from the conserved cysteine through the conserved F or W. A D gene is named only where the DNA matches it firmly. The size field is filled for only some rows; it gives once, few, many or a size class.

>TRBV27|TRBJ2-1|-|TRBD2
CASSRGSPSYNEQFF
TGTGCCAGCAGTCGCGGGAGTCCCTCCTACAATGAGCAGTTCTTC
>TRBV2|TRBJ1-4|-|-
CASSVWRLEPATNEKLFF
TGTGCCAGCAGTGTCTGGAGGCTAGAGCCCGCGACTAATGAAAAACTGTTTTTT
>TRBV7-8|TRBJ2-3|-|-
CASSSLETDSVTDTQYF
TGTGCCAGCAGCAGCCTAGAAACGGACTCCGTAACAGATACGCAGTATTTT
>TRBV4-1|TRBJ1-3|-|-
CASSQDVGGSGNTIYF
TGCGCCAGCAGCCAAGATGTGGGAGGCTCTGGAAACACCATATATTTT
>TRBV13|TRBJ2-1|-|TRBD2
CASATSGRAIEQFF
TGTGCCAGCGCGACTAGCGGGAGGGCCATTGAGCAGTTCTTC
>TRBV10-3|TRBJ1-3|few|TRBD1
CAIRTGHSGNTIYF
TGTGCCATCAGGACAGGGCACTCTGGAAACACCATATATTTT
>TRBV7-9|TRBJ2-1|once|TRBD2
CASSLVGSASGGPYNEQFF
TGTGCCAGCAGCTTAGTCGGTTCGGCTAGCGGGGGGCCATACAATGAGCAGTTCTTC
>TRBV30|TRBJ2-3|-|-
CAWSLTGISDTQYF
TGTGCCTGGAGTTTAACAGGTATCTCAGATACGCAGTATTTT
>TRBV28|TRBJ2-7|-|TRBD2
CASHFEPGLAGGVTYEQYF
TGTGCCAGCCATTTCGAACCGGGACTAGCGGGAGGGGTCACCTACGAGCAGTACTTC
>TRBV15|TRBJ1-3|-|TRBD1
CATSRRWTGSIVAGNTIYF
TGTGCCACCAGCCGACGCTGGACAGGGTCAATAGTTGCTGGAAACACCATATATTTT
>TRBV5-8|TRBJ2-7|-|TRBD2
CASSLTIRGLAGEGYEQYF
TGTGCCAGCAGCTTGACCATCAGGGGACTAGCGGGAGAGGGTTACGAGCAGTACTTC
>TRBV4-1|TRBJ2-7|-|-
CASSQDNREPTYEQYF
TGCGCCAGCAGCCAAGATAACCGGGAACCCACCTACGAGCAGTACTTC
>TRBV13|TRBJ2-1|-|TRBD1
CASSPGTEYNEQFF
TGTGCCAGCAGCCCAGGGACAGAATACAATGAGCAGTTCTTC
>TRBV27|TRBJ1-4|-|TRBD1
CASSLTGMKEKLFF
TGTGCCAGCAGTCTGACAGGGATGAAGGAAAAACTGTTTTTT
>TRBV5-4|TRBJ2-7|once|TRBD2
CASSRTGLGSYEQYF
TGTGCCAGCAGCCGGACGGGACTAGGGTCCTACGAGCAGTACTTC
>TRBV5-6|TRBJ2-7|-|-
CASSLAWTHSYEQYF
TGTGCCAGCAGCTTGGCCTGGACACACTCCTACGAGCAGTACTTC
>TRBV11-2|TRBJ2-7|once|TRBD2
CASSLEGRVLYEQYF
TGTGCCAGCAGCTTAGAGGGGAGGGTCCTCTACGAGCAGTACTTC
>TRBV2|TRBJ2-1|-|-
CATPSRDEQFF
TGTGCCACCCCCTCGAGGGATGAGCAGTTCTTC
>TRBV9|TRBJ2-5|-|-
CASSRGGRETQYF
TGTGCCAGCAGTAGGGGCGGAAGAGAGACCCAGTACTTC
>TRBV29-1|TRBJ1-2|-|-
CSVDRGDGYTF
TGCAGCGTTGACAGGGGTGATGGCTACACCTTC
>TRBV11-3|TRBJ2-7|-|TRBD1
CASSLGGQGGSYEQYF
TGTGCCAGCAGCTTAGGGGGACAGGGGGGATCCTACGAGCAGTACTTC
>TRBV5-1|TRBJ2-1|-|-
CASSLTGISYNEQFF
TGCGCCAGCAGCTTGACAGGGATCTCCTACAATGAGCAGTTCTTC
>TRBV14|TRBJ2-7|once|-
CASSPRPSRGEQYF
TGTGCCAGCAGCCCTCGGCCGTCCAGGGGTGAGCAGTACTTC
>TRBV2|TRBJ2-1|-|-
CASTGSPNEQFF
TGTGCCAGCACCGGGTCGCCCAATGAGCAGTTCTTC
>TRBV5-1|TRBJ1-2|-|-
CASSLAYLGLHHGYTF
TGCGCCAGCAGCTTGGCCTATTTGGGACTCCATCATGGCTACACCTTC
>TRBV9|TRBJ2-2|-|-
CASSVQGGGGELFF
TGTGCCAGCAGCGTACAGGGGGGAGGCGGGGAGCTGTTTTTT
>TRBV30|TRBJ2-3|-|TRBD2
CAWSAGTSGLADTQYF
TGTGCCTGGAGCGCCGGGACTAGCGGGTTAGCAGATACGCAGTATTTT
>TRBV9|TRBJ2-1|-|TRBD2
CASTYSGRDNNEQFF
TGTGCCAGCACGTATAGCGGGAGAGATAACAATGAGCAGTTCTTC
>TRBV7-3|TRBJ2-3|-|-
CASSPLTGTRTTDTQYF
TGTGCCAGCAGCCCCCTCACTGGGACACGAACCACAGATACGCAGTATTTT
>TRBV6-4|TRBJ1-6|once|-
CASRGGEYNSPLHF
TGTGCCAGCAGAGGGGGGGAATATAATTCACCCCTCCACTTT
>TRBV30|TRBJ2-5|once|TRBD2
CAWTRGTSVFETQYF
TGTGCCTGGACAAGGGGGACTAGCGTATTTGAGACCCAGTACTTC
>TRBV7-9|TRBJ2-2|-|TRBD1
CASSLTAGTGGWTGELFF
TGTGCCAGCAGCTTAACCGCCGGGACAGGGGGCTGGACCGGGGAGCTGTTTTTT
>TRBV11-2|TRBJ1-5|-|TRBD1
CASSPGQGQPQHF
TGTGCCAGCAGCCCTGGACAGGGCCAGCCCCAGCATTTT
>TRBV5-1|TRBJ1-5|-|-
CASSLEGGNQPQHF
TGCGCCAGCAGCTTGGAGGGGGGCAATCAGCCCCAGCATTTT
>TRBV5-6|TRBJ2-7|-|TRBD2
CASSLRDGLAGLYEQYF
TGTGCCAGCAGCTTGAGGGACGGACTAGCGGGGTTATACGAGCAGTACTTC
>TRBV28|TRBJ2-5|once|-
CASSFSTSSVTQYF
TGTGCCAGCAGTTTTTCCACTAGTTCAGTGACCCAGTACTTC
>TRBV9|TRBJ1-5|-|TRBD1
CASSQTGVQPQHF
TGTGCCAGCAGTCAGACAGGGGTTCAGCCCCAGCATTTT
>TRBV28|TRBJ2-7|once|TRBD1
CASSPNPGTGEQYF
TGTGCCAGCAGCCCCAACCCCGGGACAGGTGAGCAGTACTTC
>TRBV11-2|TRBJ2-1|-|-
CASSLRGYNEQFF
TGTGCCAGCAGCTTGCGGGGCTACAATGAGCAGTTCTTC
>TRBV11-3|TRBJ1-1|-|-
CASSWGGSDTEAFF
TGTGCCAGCTCCTGGGGGGGTTCGGACACTGAAGCTTTCTTT
>TRBV7-9|TRBJ1-2|few|TRBD1
CASSLGQNYGYTF
TGTGCCAGCAGCTTGGGACAGAACTATGGCTACACCTTC
>TRBV29-1|TRBJ2-5|-|-
CSVEETGVAETQYF
TGCAGCGTTGAAGAGACCGGGGTTGCGGAGACCCAGTACTTC